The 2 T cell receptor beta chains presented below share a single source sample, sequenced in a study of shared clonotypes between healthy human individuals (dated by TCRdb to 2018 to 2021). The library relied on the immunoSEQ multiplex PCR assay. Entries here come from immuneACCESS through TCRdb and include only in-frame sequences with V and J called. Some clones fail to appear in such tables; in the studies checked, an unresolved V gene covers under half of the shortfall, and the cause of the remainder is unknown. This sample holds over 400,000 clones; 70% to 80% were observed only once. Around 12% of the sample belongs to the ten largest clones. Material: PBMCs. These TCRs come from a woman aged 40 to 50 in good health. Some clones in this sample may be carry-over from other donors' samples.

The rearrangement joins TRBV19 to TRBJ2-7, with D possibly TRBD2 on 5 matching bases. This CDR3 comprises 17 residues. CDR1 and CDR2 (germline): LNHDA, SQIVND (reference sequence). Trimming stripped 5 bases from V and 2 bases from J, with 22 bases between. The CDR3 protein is CASSFSLRRGHPYEQYF. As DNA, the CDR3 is TGTGCCAGTAGTTTTTCTCTGCGGAGAGGGCACCCCTACGAGCAGTACTTC. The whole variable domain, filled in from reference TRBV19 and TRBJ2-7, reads DGGITQSPKYLFRKEGQNVTLSCEQNLNHDAMYWYRQDPGQGLRLIYYSQIVNDFQKGDIAEGYSVSREKKESFPLTVTSAQKNPTAFYLCASSFSLRRGHPYEQYFGPGTRLTVT.

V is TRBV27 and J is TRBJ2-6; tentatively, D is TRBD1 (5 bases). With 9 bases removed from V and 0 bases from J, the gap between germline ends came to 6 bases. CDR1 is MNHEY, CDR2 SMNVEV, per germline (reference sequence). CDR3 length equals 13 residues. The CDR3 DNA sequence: TGTGCCAGTGGGGCCTCTGGGGCCAACGTCCTGACTTTC. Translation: CASGASGANVLTF.